A selection of T cell receptor beta chains follows, all from one sample in a study of technical replicates of blood from a handful of donors. TCRdb's copy holds only in-frame clones and misses some; the assay was immunoSEQ multiplex PCR. The table includes about 63,000 clones, more than 75% detected once. Sample: PBMCs. These receptors came from a human donor in good health. Some clones in this sample may be carry-over from other donors' samples. Both conserved end residues are part of each CDR3. The order of the fields is clone size, D gene, J gene, V gene, CDR3 protein, CDR3 DNA. D genes are given only for firm matches. Part of the rows lack a size; the others show once, few, many or a class for expanded clones.

size: .; D: TRBD1; J: TRBJ1-6; V: TRBV5-1; CDR3: CASSLGGSGQVNSPLHF; DNA: TGCGCCAGCAGCTTGGGTGGTTCGGGACAGGTGAATTCACCCCTCCACTTT
size: .; D: TRBD1; J: TRBJ1-1; V: TRBV27; CDR3: CASSLSPTGGLQAFF; DNA: TGTGCCAGCAGTTTATCCCCGACAGGGGGACTCCAAGCTTTCTTT
size: .; D: .; J: TRBJ2-5; V: TRBV30; CDR3: CAWSVRQETQYF; DNA: TGTGCCTGGAGTGTCAGACAAGAGACCCAGTACTTC
size: few; D: TRBD1; J: TRBJ2-7; V: TRBV10-3; CDR3: CASRTGSNEQYF; DNA: TGTGCCTCAAGGACAGGGTCCAACGAGCAGTACTTC
size: .; D: TRBD2; J: TRBJ2-2; V: TRBV6-6; CDR3: CASSPLAGGTTGELFF; DNA: TGTGCCAGCAGTCCCCTAGCGGGAGGGACCACCGGGGAGCTGTTTTTT
size: .; D: .; J: TRBJ2-1; V: TRBV5-1; CDR3: CASRLESSYNEQFF; DNA: TGCGCCAGCCGTCTGGAGAGCTCCTACAATGAGCAGTTCTTC
size: .; D: TRBD1; J: TRBJ1-6; V: TRBV7-9; CDR3: CASSSQGPPDNSPLHF; DNA: TGTGCCAGCAGCTCACAGGGGCCGCCCGATAATTCACCCCTCCACTTT
size: .; D: TRBD2; J: TRBJ2-2; V: TRBV4-2; CDR3: CASSPGGGGRNTGELFF; DNA: TGTGCCAGCAGCCCGGGAGGGGGGGGCCGGAACACCGGGGAGCTGTTTTTT
size: .; D: .; J: TRBJ1-2; V: TRBV27; CDR3: CASSRGEGRYGYTF; DNA: TGTGCCAGCAGTCGAGGCGAGGGAAGGTATGGCTACACCTTC
size: .; D: .; J: TRBJ2-1; V: TRBV4-1; CDR3: CASSQYRGSNEQFF; DNA: TGCGCCAGCAGCCAGTATAGGGGGTCCAATGAGCAGTTCTTC
size: .; D: .; J: TRBJ1-5; V: TRBV5-1; CDR3: CASSTEGGRPQHF; DNA: TGCGCCAGCAGCACGGAGGGGGGGCGGCCCCAGCATTTT
size: .; D: .; J: TRBJ1-1; V: TRBV21-1; CDR3: CASLRTGGCLNTEAFF; DNA: TGTGCCAGCCTCAGGACAGGGGGTTGCCTGAACACTGAAGCTTTCTTT
size: .; D: TRBD2; J: TRBJ2-1; V: TRBV11-2; CDR3: CASSFAGLVVPEQFF; DNA: TGTGCCAGCAGCTTCGCGGGACTAGTCGTCCCTGAGCAGTTCTTC
size: few; D: TRBD2; J: TRBJ2-7; V: TRBV30; CDR3: CAWIGLAGAGEQYF; DNA: TGTGCCTGGATTGGACTAGCGGGAGCGGGGGAGCAGTACTTC
size: .; D: .; J: TRBJ1-4; V: TRBV6-1; CDR3: CASSRVATNEKLFF; DNA: TGTGCCAGCAGTCGGGTTGCAACTAATGAAAAACTGTTTTTT
size: .; D: TRBD1; J: TRBJ2-3; V: TRBV7-9; CDR3: CASSPDRSILIPQYF; DNA: TGTGCCAGCAGTCCGGACAGGAGCATACTTATTCCGCAGTATTTT
size: .; D: .; J: TRBJ1-6; V: TRBV18; CDR3: CASSPGGDSPLHF; DNA: TGTGCCAGCTCCCCTGGAGGGGATTCACCCCTCCACTTT
size: once; D: TRBD1; J: TRBJ1-1; V: TRBV2; CDR3: CASNIRGQGASGTEAFF; DNA: TGTGCCAGCAACATTCGGGGACAGGGGGCCTCGGGTACTGAAGCTTTCTTT
size: .; D: TRBD2; J: TRBJ2-1; V: TRBV7-3; CDR3: CASSSTSGRKSEQFF; DNA: TGTGCCAGCAGCTCGACTAGCGGGAGGAAGAGTGAGCAGTTCTTC
size: few; D: TRBD1; J: TRBJ1-2; V: TRBV19; CDR3: CASRPGQVFGYTF; DNA: TGTGCCAGCAGACCCGGACAGGTATTCGGCTACACCTTC
size: once; D: TRBD2; J: TRBJ2-7; V: TRBV7-9; CDR3: CASSLGGGSSYEQYF; DNA: TGTGCCAGCAGCTTGGGCGGGGGGAGCTCCTACGAGCAGTACTTC
size: .; D: TRBD1; J: TRBJ1-5; V: TRBV18; CDR3: CASSIDRVGNQPQHF; DNA: TGTGCCAGCTCAATCGACAGGGTTGGCAATCAGCCCCAGCATTTT
size: .; D: TRBD2; J: TRBJ2-3; V: TRBV19; CDR3: CASSSGGASDTQYF; DNA: TGTGCCAGTAGTAGCGGGGGGGCATCAGATACGCAGTATTTT
size: .; D: TRBD1; J: TRBJ1-6; V: TRBV27; CDR3: CASSLPDRDNSPLHF; DNA: TGTGCCAGCAGTTTACCGGACAGGGATAATTCACCCCTCCACTTT
size: .; D: TRBD1; J: TRBJ1-5; V: TRBV7-9; CDR3: CASSFAGTGGGNQPQHF; DNA: TGTGCCAGCAGCTTCGCCGGGACAGGGGGCGGCAATCAGCCCCAGCATTTT
size: .; D: TRBD1; J: TRBJ1-2; V: TRBV18; CDR3: CASSPGQGDGYTF; DNA: TGTGCCAGCTCACCGGGACAGGGCGATGGCTACACCTTC
size: once; D: .; J: TRBJ2-3; V: TRBV7-8; CDR3: CASSFWRLTDTQYF; DNA: TGTGCCAGCAGCTTCTGGCGGCTCACAGATACGCAGTATTTT
size: .; D: .; J: TRBJ1-1; V: TRBV6-6; CDR3: CASKKRGTEAFF; DNA: TGTGCCAGCAAAAAACGGGGCACTGAAGCTTTCTTT
size: few; D: .; J: TRBJ1-1; V: TRBV21-1; CDR3: CASSKVSVTEAFF; DNA: TGTGCCAGCAGCAAAGTTAGTGTCACTGAAGCTTTCTTT
size: medium-sized; D: TRBD2; J: TRBJ2-1; V: TRBV5-1; CDR3: CASSSSGGYNEQFF; DNA: TGCGCCAGCAGTTCGAGCGGGGGTTACAATGAGCAGTTCTTC
size: .; D: .; J: TRBJ2-2; V: TRBV7-3; CDR3: CASSSTEYTGELFF; DNA: TGTGCCAGCAGCTCGACAGAATACACCGGGGAGCTGTTTTTT
size: once; D: TRBD1; J: TRBJ2-7; V: TRBV11-1; CDR3: CASSSDRGFYEQYF; DNA: TGTGCCAGCAGTTCCGACAGGGGGTTCTACGAGCAGTACTTC
size: .; D: .; J: TRBJ2-2; V: TRBV6-5; CDR3: CASSAGTLNTGELFF; DNA: TGTGCCAGCAGTGCCGGGACTTTGAACACCGGGGAGCTGTTTTTT
size: once; D: .; J: TRBJ1-2; V: TRBV27; CDR3: CASTSNFGRGSPHYGYTF; DNA: TGTGCCAGCACCTCAAATTTTGGGCGGGGGTCCCCGCACTATGGCTACACCTTC
size: .; D: TRBD2; J: TRBJ2-3; V: TRBV9; CDR3: CASSDRAGGTDTQYF; DNA: TGTGCCAGCAGCGACCGAGCGGGGGGCACAGATACGCAGTATTTT
size: .; D: TRBD2; J: TRBJ2-5; V: TRBV6-6; CDR3: CASSTTSGGGLETQYF; DNA: TGTGCCAGCAGTACGACTAGCGGGGGGGGCCTAGAGACCCAGTACTTC
size: .; D: TRBD1; J: TRBJ2-2; V: TRBV7-3; CDR3: CASGQANTGELFF; DNA: TGTGCCAGCGGACAGGCGAACACCGGGGAGCTGTTTTTT